The 20 T cell receptor beta chains in this list originate from one sample, sequenced in a study of T-cell memory formation after mild COVID-19. MiXCR, run by TCRdb on the 5' RACE reads, gives a single entry per CDR3 protein. The table shows 250,000 to 300,000 distinct CDR3 sequences, with around 16% occurring only once. Sequenced input: PBMCs or a T cell subset sorted from them (not recorded which). These receptors came from a man in his late teens or twenties who had mild COVID-19 (a few samples of this study predate the infection). Cell type and time point are not known.

This clonotype was picked up a small number of times. The J gene is TRBJ2-1, the V gene TRBV6-2 or TRBV6-3, with TRBD1 matching 7 bases. The CDR3 is 13 amino acids. V was pared by 6 bases and J by 5 bases, with 4 bases of the junction left unmatched. Germline V lookup: CDR1 MNHEY, CDR2 SVGEGT. CDR3 sequence reads: CASRSGQHNEQFF. In DNA, the CDR3 is TGTGCCAGCAGGTCGGGACAGCACAATGAGCAGTTCTTC.

The CDR3 sequence is CASSPHSGPYPPYGYTF. The CDR3 nucleotides are TGTGCCAGCAGCCCCCATAGTGGACCGTACCCTCCCTATGGCTACACCTTC. This sequence joins TRBV9 and TRBJ1-2, with no clear D. This CDR3 has 17 residues. Trimming cost V 4 bases and J 4 bases, with 23 bases left between them. Germline V gene lookup returns CDR1 SGDLS and CDR2 YYNGEE.

A few counts support this clonotype. V gene TRBV4-2 combines with J gene TRBJ2-1; D not certain. The CDR3 has 14 amino acids. V dropped 1 base and J dropped 7 bases, with 11 bases sitting between them. CDR1 is LGHNA and CDR2 is YNFKEQ in the germline V gene. The DNA of the CDR3 is TGTGCCAGCAGCCAAGCCGGCACAGATAATGAGCAGTTCTTC. The encoded protein is CASSQAGTDNEQFF.

The chain links TRBV5-4 to TRBJ2-3, with D perhaps TRBD1 (6 bases). V was cut by 4 bases and J by 3 bases, with 12 bases left in between. The CDR3 consists of 14 residues. CDR1 is SGHNT and CDR2 is YYREEE in the germline V gene (reference sequence). The CDR3 DNA is TGTGCCAGCAGCCTGGACAGCGCGACAGATACGCAGTATTTT. Translating it yields CASSLDSATDTQYF.

This rearrangement joins TRBV6-5 to TRBJ2-1; D uncertain. CDR1 and CDR2 (germline): MNHEY, SVGAGI. There are 15 residues in the CDR3. Trimming took 5 bases from V and 2 from J, leaving 13 bases between them. The CDR3 reads CASSPLEETYNEQFF. The CDR3 DNA follows: TGTGCCAGCAGTCCCCTTGAGGAAACCTACAATGAGCAGTTCTTC.

The gene calls are TRBV10-3 and TRBJ2-5; TRBD2 aligns across 8 bases. CDR3 length: 14 residues. Germline V gene data show CDR1 as ENHRY and CDR2 as SYGVKD. Germline trimming cut 8 bases from V and 4 bases from J; bases unmatched to any gene: 9. The CDR3 here is CAICAGGRGETQYF. CDR3 DNA: TGTGCCATCTGTGCGGGGGGCCGAGGAGAGACCCAGTACTTC.

This clonotype was observed a few times. As DNA, the CDR3 is TGCAGCGTTGTTCTAGCGGGCGAAGCCAAGGAGACCCAGTACTTC. Encoded protein: CSVVLAGEAKETQYF. The chain uses TRBV29-1 and TRBJ2-5; TRBD2 aligns across 8 bases. Germline CDR1 and CDR2: SQVTM and ANQGSEA. The CDR3 is 15 residues long. V trimming: 4 bases; J trimming: 5 bases; junction bases outside the gene matches: 12.

This chain connects TRBV12-3 or TRBV12-4 to TRBJ2-5; a weak D match, TRBD2 (5 bases). This CDR3 comprises 17 residues. Trimming removed 5 bases at V and 5 bases at J, with 24 bases between. In DNA, the CDR3 is TGTGCCAGCAGTCCCCGGGGTAGCGTTCTACTCGAGGAGACCCAGTACTTC. It specifies CASSPRGSVLLEETQYF.

J is TRBJ2-1 and V is TRBV7-6; TRBD2 matches 10 bases. The CDR3 spans 15 residues. Germline V gives CDR1 SGHVS, CDR2 FNYEAQ. V was clipped by 6 bases and J by 8 bases; unmatched bases: 10. CDR3 coding DNA: TGTGCCAGCAGACGAACTAGCGGGGTCTGGGATGAGCAGTTCTTC. Amino acids: CASRRTSGVWDEQFF.

The chain carries TRBV7-9 and TRBJ1-5; D ambiguous. The CDR3 covers 13 residues. V shed 5 bases and J shed 6 bases, with 11 bases lying between them. Germline values: CDR1 SEHNR, CDR2 FQNEAQ (reference sequence). For the CDR3, the DNA is TGTGCCAGCAGCCCCCTCGGCGGTCAGCCCCAGCATTTT. It yields the protein CASSPLGGQPQHF.

This sequence joins TRBV20-1 and TRBJ1-2; D is undetermined. The germline gives CDR1 DFQATT, CDR2 SNEGSKA (reference sequence). The CDR3 spans 11 residues. The V gene lost 3 bases and the J gene lost 8 bases, with 10 bases spanning the gap. As DNA, the CDR3 is TGCAGTGCTAGCCCCCATTTCGGCTACACCTTC. This gives the protein CSASPHFGYTF.

This clonotype came up many times. CDR3 protein: CASSQEVTGPDTQYF. CDR3 nucleotides: TGCGCCAGCAGCCAAGAGGTAACAGGGCCAGATACGCAGTATTTT. The gene calls are TRBV4-1 and TRBJ2-3; possible D gene TRBD1, 6 bases. The CDR3 runs to 15 residues. The V and J ends lost 0 bases and 4 bases respectively, with 11 bases between them. CDR1 and CDR2 from the germline V gene are MGHRA and YSYEKL.

The gene calls are TRBV7-9 and TRBJ2-3; D unclear. CDR3 length: 15 residues. Deletions cut 1 base from V and 0 bases from J, with 8 bases between. Germline CDR1 SEHNR, CDR2 FQNEAQ (reference sequence). As DNA, the CDR3 is TGTGCCAGCAGCTTAGGTGGCCTGAGCACAGATACGCAGTATTTT. Its protein is CASSLGGLSTDTQYF.

The rearrangement uses TRBV11-2 and TRBJ2-3; TRBD2 might be the D (5 bases). The germline V gene has CDR1 SGHAT and CDR2 FQNNGV. CDR3 length: 12 residues. Trimming cost V 7 bases and J 6 bases, with 11 bases left between them. The CDR3 reads CASTFLADTQYF. CDR3 nucleotides: TGTGCCAGCACCTTTCTAGCTGATACGCAGTATTTT. The whole variable domain, remainder taken from reference TRBV11-2 and TRBJ2-3, is EAGVAQSPRYKIIEKRQSVAFWCNPISGHATLYWYQQILGQGPKLLIQFQNNGVVDDSQLPKDRFSAERLKGVDSTLKIQPAKLEDSAVYLCASTFLADTQYFGPGTRLTVL.

This rearrangement joins TRBV4-3 to TRBJ1-2, with D hard to call. Trimming cost V 3 bases and J 6 bases, with 20 bases left between them. The CDR3 covers 16 residues. Germline-derived CDR1 and CDR2 are LGHNA and YSLEER. DNA for the CDR3: TGCGCCAGCAGCCACGGTCCCGGGCAGGAAGGCAATGGCTACACCTTC. This gives the protein CASSHGPGQEGNGYTF.

This clonotype was counted a few times. This chain uses TRBV12-3 or TRBV12-4 with TRBJ2-1, with 7 bases identical to TRBD1. The CDR3 contains 14 residues. With V trimmed by 6 bases and J by 4 bases, 6 bases remained unmatched. Here the CDR3 reads CASSAGTVYNEQFF. In DNA, the CDR3 is TGTGCCAGCAGCGCCGGGACAGTATACAATGAGCAGTTCTTC.

V gene TRBV6-6 combines with J gene TRBJ2-7; D uncertain. Trimming stripped 0 bases from V and 1 base from J, with 13 bases between. Germline CDR1 and CDR2: MNHNY and SVGAGI (reference sequence). The CDR3 runs to 16 residues. The CDR3 sequence is CASSYSKMPRSYEQYV. DNA of the CDR3: TGTGCCAGCAGTTACTCGAAAATGCCCAGATCCTACGAGCAGTACGTC.

The chain is built from TRBV6-6 and TRBJ1-1, with 9 positions matching TRBD1. The V gene's germline CDR1 is MNHNY and CDR2 SVGAGI (reference sequence). This CDR3 contains 13 residues. The V gene end was trimmed by 5 bases and the J gene end by 8 bases; junction bases not matched to a gene: 6. The CDR3 here is CASSQTGGAEAFF. The CDR3 nucleotides read TGTGCCAGCAGTCAAACAGGGGGCGCCGAAGCTTTCTTT.

V gene TRBV5-1 combines with J gene TRBJ1-4; no reliable D call. V shed 4 bases and J shed 7 bases, with 20 bases lying between them. Per the germline V gene, CDR1 is SGHRS and CDR2 is YFSETQ. The CDR3 runs 16 residues. The CDR3 region is CASSPTVGGRGEKLFF. The CDR3, as DNA: TGCGCCAGCAGCCCGACCGTCGGTGGACGGGGTGAAAAACTGTTTTTT. The complete variable domain, with remaining parts taken from reference TRBV5-1 and TRBJ1-4, reads KAGVTQTPRYLIKTRGQQVTLSCSPISGHRSVSWYQQTPGQGLQFLFEYFSETQRNKGNFPGRFSGRQFSNSRSEMNVSTLELGDSALYLCASSPTVGGRGEKLFFGSGTQLSVL.

Ten or more counts support this clonotype. The chain combines TRBV7-9 with TRBJ2-2, with a tentative D call TRBD2 (5 bases). There are 13 residues in the CDR3. The germline gives CDR1 SEHNR, CDR2 FQNEAQ (reference sequence). The V gene lost 5 bases and the J gene lost 7 bases, with 11 bases spanning the gap. CDR3 protein: CASSAREYGELFF. DNA of the CDR3: TGTGCCAGCAGCGCCCGGGAATACGGGGAGCTGTTTTTT. The full variable domain, rest sourced from reference TRBV7-9 and TRBJ2-2, is DTGVSQNPRHKITKRGQNVTFRCDPISEHNRLYWYRQTLGQGPEFLTYFQNEAQLEKSRLLSDRFSAERPKGSFSTLEIQRTEQGDSAMYLCASSAREYGELFFGEGSRLTVL.